The 18 T cell receptor beta chains below all came from one sample that was sequenced in a study of cytotoxic CD8 clonotypes in ibrutinib-treated CLL. Sequencing was performed with immunoSEQ multiplex PCR; in TCRdb, only in-frame clones are kept and a portion is missing. The table records more than 55,000 clones, over 60% of them present only once. This specimen was PBMCs, taken after 12 months of ibrutinib treatment. These receptors were obtained from a human donor with chronic lymphocytic leukemia.

This clone was observed once. The chain links TRBV18 to TRBJ1-4, with a weak D call TRBD1 (5 bases). Germline assignment: CDR1 KGHSH and CDR2 LQKENI. This CDR3 spans 13 amino acids. V dropped 4 bases and J dropped 7 bases, with 10 bases sitting between them. The CDR3 sequence: CASSQDQGEKLFF. The CDR3 nucleotides read TGTGCCAGCTCACAAGATCAGGGTGAAAAACTGTTTTTT.

The chain carries TRBV7-2 and TRBJ2-3; D gene ambiguous. The length of the CDR3 is 13 residues. V was shortened by 1 base and J by 3 bases, with 5 bases between the two germline ends. The germline V gene encodes CDR1 SGHTA and CDR2 FQGNSA. The CDR3 bases are TGTGCCAGCAGCTTAGTGTGGACAGATACGCAGTATTTT. It yields the protein CASSLVWTDTQYF.

The CDR3 loop is CSVVLDRVTGELFF. DNA for the CDR3: TGCAGCGTTGTACTGGACAGGGTCACCGGGGAGCTGTTTTTT. This chain links TRBV29-1 with TRBJ2-2; TRBD1 aligns across 8 bases. The CDR3 runs to 14 residues. After removal of 4 bases from V and 4 bases from J, the junction contained 5 bases not matched to a gene. The germline CDR1 and CDR2 sequences are SQVTM and ANQGSEA.

V and J are TRBV6-6 and TRBJ2-6, with 7 nucleotides matching TRBD1. Trimming at V came to 2 bases and at J to 4 bases, leaving 5 bases not matched to a gene. The germline CDR1 and CDR2 sequences are MNHNY and SVGAGI (reference sequence). CDR3 length equals 16 residues. CDR3 amino acids: CASSYRTGLGANVLTF. CDR3 bases: TGTGCCAGCAGTTACCGGACAGGCTTGGGGGCCAACGTCCTGACTTTC.

The V call is TRBV6-5, the J call TRBJ1-5; D ambiguous. The CDR3 contains 14 residues. Germline CDR1 MNHEY, CDR2 SVGAGI. V lost 5 bases and J lost 2, with 10 bases in between. The CDR3 is CASSRGGGNQPQHF. In DNA, the CDR3 is TGTGCCAGCAGTAGAGGTGGTGGCAATCAGCCCCAGCATTTT.

This rearrangement joins TRBV19 to TRBJ2-1; D uncertain. Germline CDR1 is LNHDA and CDR2 is SQIVND (reference sequence). The CDR3 has 13 residues. The ends were cut back, 5 bases at V and 9 bases at J, with 14 bases in the middle. The CDR3 here is CASSSRHHGEQFF. In nucleotides, the CDR3 is TGTGCCAGTAGTTCCCGACACCACGGTGAGCAGTTCTTC.

This chain links TRBV2 with TRBJ1-1; 8 bases are a match to TRBD1. CDR1 is SNHLY, CDR2 FYNNEI, per germline. This CDR3 comprises 14 residues. The trim removed 5 bases at V and 4 bases at J, leaving 6 bases unmatched. CDR3 sequence reads: CASSRQGTSTEAFF. The CDR3 DNA follows: TGTGCCAGCAGTAGACAGGGGACGAGCACTGAAGCTTTCTTT.

This chain uses TRBV9 with TRBJ2-7, with D unclear. CDR1 and CDR2 (germline): SGDLS, YYNGEE. The CDR3 contains 15 residues. The V end lost 0 bases, the J end lost 2 bases, and 12 bases lay between the germline ends. The CDR3 reads CASSVGVGATYEQYF. The CDR3 DNA sequence: TGTGCCAGCAGCGTAGGGGTGGGTGCCACCTACGAGCAGTACTTC. Variable domain in full (rest from reference TRBV9 and TRBJ2-7): DSGVTQTPKHLITATGQRVTLRCSPRSGDLSVYWYQQSLDQGLQFLIQYYNGEERAKGNILERFSAQQFPDLHSELNLSSLELGDSALYFCASSVGVGATYEQYFGPGTRLTVT.

J is TRBJ2-7 and V is TRBV6-5; 7 bases match TRBD1. Germline V gene sequence: CDR1 MNHEY, CDR2 SVGAGI. Trimming took 4 bases from V and 3 from J; bases not matched to a gene: 6. This CDR3 has 14 residues. CDR3 DNA sequence: TGTGCCAGCAGTTCATGGGACAGTGGCTACGAGCAGTACTTC. The encoded protein is CASSSWDSGYEQYF.

The rearrangement links TRBV6-5 to TRBJ2-1; no firm D call. Germline values: CDR1 MNHEY, CDR2 SVGAGI. The CDR3 length is 13 residues. V lost 2 bases to trimming and J lost 6 bases, with 8 bases between them. The CDR3 DNA follows: TGTGCCAGCAGTTACGGCAGCTTCAATGAGCAGTTCTTC. This encodes CASSYGSFNEQFF.

The rearrangement joins TRBV7-9 to TRBJ2-3, with D unresolved. V lost 5 bases to trimming and J lost 6 bases, with 9 bases between them. Germline V gives CDR1 SEHNR, CDR2 FQNEAQ (reference sequence). The CDR3 has 12 residues. CDR3 sequence: CASSRDADTQYF. The CDR3 region has the DNA TGTGCCAGCAGCCGCGACGCGGATACGCAGTATTTT.

This clone showed up just a few times. The chain is built from TRBV2 and TRBJ1-1; no clear D. The CDR3 sequence is 14 residues long. The V end was cut by 3 bases, the J end by 0 bases, with 8 bases between. Germline values: CDR1 SNHLY, CDR2 FYNNEI. The CDR3, as DNA: TGTGCCAGCAGTGAGGCGGACTTGAACACTGAAGCTTTCTTT. This gives the protein CASSEADLNTEAFF.

The CDR3 nucleotides read TGTGCCAGCAGCGTAGTTGGGGGGATCGGCTACAATGAGCAGTTCTTC. Translation gives CASSVVGGIGYNEQFF. The V call is TRBV9, the J call TRBJ2-1; a weak D match, TRBD2 (6 bases). The CDR3 has 16 residues. CDR1 is SGDLS, CDR2 YYNGEE, per germline. V was cut by 0 bases and J by 3 bases, with 13 bases left in between.

The V and J genes are TRBV11-1 and TRBJ1-2, with 7 bases identical to TRBD1. CDR1 SGHAT and CDR2 FQDESV come from the germline V gene (reference sequence). Trimming cost V 5 bases and J 4 bases; bases outside gene matches: 7. The CDR3 runs to 14 residues. CDR3 region: CASSPGQPIYGYTF. The CDR3, as DNA: TGTGCCAGCAGCCCGGGACAGCCGATCTATGGCTACACCTTC.

As for this clone: One junction end disagrees with the germline gene, perhaps due to a read error. Here the CDR3 DNA reads TGTGCCTGGAGTTTAACACAGAGCGGGAGGGCCCCCACGGATTTT. Translated: CAWSLTQSGRAPTDF. This chain connects TRBV30 to TRBJ2-3; the match to TRBD2 covers 10 bases. Germline CDR1 reads GTSNPN; CDR2 reads SVGIG (reference sequence). This CDR3 is 15 amino acids long.

V and J are TRBV7-2 and TRBJ2-1; the D gene is possibly TRBD2 (5 bases). Germline V gene lookup returns CDR1 SGHTA and CDR2 FQGNSA. Trimming removed 4 bases at V and 4 bases at J, with 11 bases between. The CDR3 is made up of 14 amino acids. The CDR3 nucleotides are TGTGCCAGCAGCTCGCAGGACTGGTACAATGAGCAGTTCTTC. It codes for CASSSQDWYNEQFF.

V gene TRBV2 combines with J gene TRBJ1-5; D is undetermined. Trimming pared 4 bases from V and 0 bases from J, leaving 10 bases between. The CDR3 spans 15 residues. Germline V gene data show CDR1 as SNHLY and CDR2 as FYNNEI. This CDR3 reads CASSGERYSNQPQHF. The CDR3 nucleotides read TGTGCCAGCAGTGGGGAACGTTATAGCAATCAGCCCCAGCATTTT.

The rearrangement links TRBV5-4 to TRBJ2-7; unclear D gene. The CDR3 is 14 residues long. With 1 base removed from V and 7 bases from J, the gap between germline ends came to 15 bases. CDR1 and CDR2 from the germline V gene are SGHNT and YYREEE (reference sequence). CDR3 region: CASSLRVPNGEQYF. CDR3 DNA: TGTGCCAGCAGCTTGCGAGTACCGAATGGGGAGCAGTACTTC.